This T cell receptor (beta chain) derives from a study of blood T cell repertoires in COVID-19. The assay was immunoSEQ multiplex PCR, and TCRdb's table has in-frame clones only and misses some. The sample consists of 180,000 or so clones, approximately 89% of them appearing once. The clonotype was recovered from a man aged 40-55 years with active or convalescent COVID-19. The sequencing input was peripheral blood.

CDR3 residues: CASSPGTATGELFF. CDR3 nucleotides: TGTGCCAGCAGTCCCGGGACAGCCACCGGGGAGCTGTTTTTT. This rearrangement joins TRBV6-5 to TRBJ2-2, with 7 bases that match TRBD1. V was clipped by 5 bases and J by 4 bases; unmatched bases: 4. Per the germline V gene, CDR1 is MNHEY and CDR2 is SVGAGI. This CDR3 region has 14 residues.